The 19 T cell receptor beta chains in this list originate from one sample, sequenced in a study of shared clonotypes between healthy human individuals. Method: immunoSEQ multiplex PCR; TCRdb's copy keeps in-frame clones and lacks some. The sample lists approximately 2.3 million clones, approximately 95% occurring once. Sequenced material: naive CD4+ T cells from PBMCs. This sample's subset: CD45RA+ positively selected. These receptors were obtained from a man in his late teens or twenties in good health. Some clones in this sample may be carry-over from other donors' samples.

This sequence joins TRBV19 and TRBJ1-4, with D possibly TRBD1 on 6 matching bases. The V gene lost 5 bases and the J gene lost 7 bases, with 14 bases spanning the gap. The CDR3 sequence is 14 residues long. Germline V gives CDR1 LNHDA, CDR2 SQIVND (reference sequence). This CDR3 is CASSVQGRGEKLFF. In DNA form, the CDR3 reads TGTGCCAGTAGTGTCCAGGGGCGAGGTGAAAAACTGTTTTTT.

A few counts support this clone. Different DNA sequences within this sample yield the same CDR3. The chain links TRBV2 to TRBJ1-5; D remains unclear. The germline V gene has CDR1 SNHLY and CDR2 FYNNEI. Trimming took 3 bases from V and 4 from J, leaving 7 bases between them. The CDR3 sequence is 13 residues long. In DNA, the CDR3 is TGTGCCAGCAGTGACTTGGGGAATCAGCCCCAGCATTTT. It codes for CASSDLGNQPQHF.

This chain connects TRBV2 to TRBJ2-1; 9 bases agree with TRBD1. CDR1 and CDR2 (germline): SNHLY, FYNNEI. The length of the CDR3 is 15 residues. Trimming took 6 bases from V and 5 from J; bases not matched to a gene: 8. CDR3 in DNA: TGTGCCAGCAGCAAGGACAGGGGATCCCACAATGAGCAGTTCTTC. Translating gives CASSKDRGSHNEQFF.

The chain combines TRBV19 with TRBJ1-3, with 9 bases fitting TRBD1. V trimming: 9 bases; J trimming: 6 bases; junction bases outside the gene matches: 9. Germline lookup yields CDR1 LNHDA and CDR2 SQIVND (reference sequence). This CDR3 contains 14 residues. For the CDR3, the DNA is TGTGCCAGAGTGGACAGGGGCCGAAAAAACACCATATATTTT. Protein product: CARVDRGRKNTIYF. Supplemented by reference TRBV19 and TRBJ1-3, the full variable domain reads DGGITQSPKYLFRKEGQNVTLSCEQNLNHDAMYWYRQDPGQGLRLIYYSQIVNDFQKGDIAEGYSVSREKKESFPLTVTSAQKNPTAFYLCARVDRGRKNTIYFGEGSWLTVV.

V is TRBV18 and J is TRBJ1-2, with 7 bases lining up with TRBD1. This CDR3 spans 17 amino acids. The V and J ends lost 3 bases and 1 base, in that order; junction bases with no gene match: 11. Germline CDR1 KGHSH, CDR2 LQKENI. The CDR3 bases are TGTGCCAGCTCACCCCTAGCCCAAGGGGGCAGTAACTATGGCTACACCTTC. Amino acids: CASSPLAQGGSNYGYTF. Filled out from reference TRBV18 and TRBJ1-2, the complete variable domain reads NAGVMQNPRHLVRRRGQEARLRCSPMKGHSHVYWYRQLPEEGLKFMVYLQKENIIDESGMPKERFSAEFPKEGPSILRIQQVVRGDSAAYFCASSPLAQGGSNYGYTFGSGTRLTVV.

Only one count was recorded for this clone. V gene TRBV21-1 combines with J gene TRBJ2-7; TRBD1 is taken as the D call from the table, unchecked against the DNA. TRBV21-1 is marked as a pseudogene. There are 13 residues in the CDR3. Here the CDR3 DNA reads TGTGCCAGCAGCTTCCGGACAGCCTTGGACTCGCGCTTC. Amino acids: CASSFRTALDSRF.

There are a few counts of this clone. The sample contains more than one DNA sequence encoding this CDR3. The chain is built from TRBV27 and TRBJ2-3; D remains ambiguous. The CDR3 length is 13 residues. Trimming took 2 bases from V and 1 from J, leaving 4 bases between them. Germline-derived CDR1 and CDR2 are MNHEY and SMNVEV (reference sequence). The CDR3 loop is CASSLVGTDTQYF. In DNA, the CDR3 is TGTGCCAGCAGTTTAGTGGGCACAGATACGCAGTATTTT.

The chain recombines TRBV5-1 with TRBJ2-7, with TRBD1 matching over 8 bases. V shed 7 bases and J 0 bases; nucleotides not matched to a gene: 6. The CDR3 covers 14 residues. Germline V lookup: CDR1 SGHRS, CDR2 YFSETQ. CDR3 loop: CASGTGGASYEQYF. The CDR3 bases are TGCGCCAGCGGAACAGGGGGTGCCTCCTACGAGCAGTACTTC.

This chain connects TRBV28 to TRBJ2-7; 7 positions match TRBD1. This CDR3 contains 16 residues. Germline V gene lookup returns CDR1 MDHEN and CDR2 SYDVKM. Trimming cost V 5 bases and J 3 bases; bases outside gene matches: 13. This CDR3 reads CASSGPDRALDYEQYF. CDR3 bases: TGTGCCAGCAGTGGCCCCGACAGGGCCTTGGACTACGAGCAGTACTTC.

This chain joins TRBV7-2 and TRBJ2-7; D ambiguous. The CDR3 contains 15 residues. Germline values: CDR1 SGHTA, CDR2 FQGNSA. V lost 5 bases to trimming and J lost 0 bases, with 14 bases between them. The CDR3 DNA follows: TGTGCCAGCAGCCCAGTTTCCCTGGGCTCCTACGAGCAGTACTTC. Residues: CASSPVSLGSYEQYF.

This chain uses TRBV5-1 with TRBJ2-1, with 10 bases aligning to TRBD2. The CDR3 runs 16 residues. V shed 1 base and J 9 bases; nucleotides not matched to a gene: 10. Germline assignment: CDR1 SGHRS and CDR2 YFSETQ. The CDR3 region is CASSLSGAGGRSEQFF. The CDR3 DNA is TGCGCCAGCAGCTTGTCGGGAGCGGGAGGGCGCAGTGAGCAGTTCTTC. Variable domain in full (rest from reference TRBV5-1 and TRBJ2-1): KAGVTQTPRYLIKTRGQQVTLSCSPISGHRSVSWYQQTPGQGLQFLFEYFSETQRNKGNFPGRFSGRQFSNSRSEMNVSTLELGDSALYLCASSLSGAGGRSEQFFGPGTRLTVL.

The chain links TRBV5-4 to TRBJ2-3; D unresolved. Germline V gene data show CDR1 as SGHNT and CDR2 as YYREEE (reference sequence). Trimming left V 7 bases short and J 4 bases short, with 7 bases between. CDR3 length equals 11 residues. CDR3: CASLGADTQYF. The CDR3 nucleotides are TGTGCCAGCTTGGGCGCAGATACGCAGTATTTT. The entire variable domain, with the rest obtained from reference TRBV5-4 and TRBJ2-3, is as follows: ETGVTQSPTHLIKTRGQQVTLRCSSQSGHNTVSWYQQALGQGPQFIFQYYREEENGRGNFPPRFSGLQFPNYSSELNVNALELDDSALYLCASLGADTQYFGPGTRLTVL.

The chain carries TRBV11-2 and TRBJ1-3; D is unclear. V was clipped by 5 bases and J by 0 bases, with 14 bases between them. In germline, CDR1 is SGHAT, CDR2 FQNNGV. The length of the CDR3 is 16 residues. In nucleotides, the CDR3 is TGTGCCAGCAGCCCCAGTTTCCGGTTCTCTGGAAACACCATATATTTT. It specifies CASSPSFRFSGNTIYF. The whole variable domain, filled in from reference TRBV11-2 and TRBJ1-3, reads EAGVAQSPRYKIIEKRQSVAFWCNPISGHATLYWYQQILGQGPKLLIQFQNNGVVDDSQLPKDRFSAERLKGVDSTLKIQPAKLEDSAVYLCASSPSFRFSGNTIYFGEGSWLTVV.

This chain joins TRBV7-6 and TRBJ1-3, with TRBD1 matching 9 bases. The germline CDR1 and CDR2 sequences are SGHVS and FNYEAQ. The V and J ends lost 5 bases and 8 bases, in that order; junction bases with no gene match: 4. CDR3 length equals 13 residues. The DNA of the CDR3 is TGTGCCAGCAGCCTGGACAGGGGAGACACCATATATTTT. Residues: CASSLDRGDTIYF.

The chain joins TRBV6-1 to TRBJ2-7, with 8 bases lining up with TRBD1. CDR3 length: 14 amino acids. Losses at the gene ends were 4 bases for V and 8 bases for J; bases not matched to a gene: 10. Germline CDR1 and CDR2: MNHNS and SASEGT. Written as DNA, the CDR3 is TGTGCCAGCAGTGGGGACAGGCGACTCAATAAGCAGTACTTC. Residues: CASSGDRRLNKQYF.

This chain links TRBV28 with TRBJ2-2; no reliable D call. Trimming cost V 4 bases and J 0 bases, with 9 bases left between them. Germline V lookup: CDR1 MDHEN, CDR2 SYDVKM. The CDR3 runs to 15 residues. The CDR3 DNA reads as TGTGCCAGCAGTTATGGCGGCGCGAACACCGGGGAGCTGTTTTTT. Translating gives CASSYGGANTGELFF.

In this sample, this clone turned up once. V gene TRBV5-1 combines with J gene TRBJ2-7; the D is unclear. CDR3 size: 16 residues. Germline V gene lookup returns CDR1 SGHRS and CDR2 YFSETQ. V lost 0 bases and J lost 0, with 13 bases in between. The CDR3 loop is CASSLEYGRTSYEQYF. The CDR3 DNA is TGCGCCAGCAGCTTGGAATACGGACGGACCTCCTACGAGCAGTACTTC.

The chain is built from TRBV7-2 and TRBJ1-1; D remains ambiguous. V lost 0 bases and J 4 bases, leaving 9 bases between the germline ends. This CDR3 spans 14 amino acids. Germline lookup yields CDR1 SGHTA and CDR2 FQGNSA. The CDR3 region has the DNA TGTGCCAGCAGCTTAGCGGACGGGGTCACTGAAGCTTTCTTT. This encodes CASSLADGVTEAFF.

The chain uses TRBV6-4 and TRBJ1-2; possible D gene TRBD1, 6 bases. The CDR3 contains 16 residues. Germline CDR1 is MRHNA and CDR2 is SNTAGT. Trimming pared 0 bases from V and 7 bases from J, leaving 18 bases between. Here the CDR3 DNA reads TGTGCCAGCAGTGACTCGACAGTCGGAAGGGGGACTGGCTACACCTTC. This codes for CASSDSTVGRGTGYTF.